Presented here are 22 T cell receptor beta chains from one specimen sequenced in a study of blood T cell repertoires in COVID-19. Produced via immunoSEQ multiplex PCR; TCRdb's table is partial and in-frame only. The sample gives 70,000 to 90,000 clones, about 85% of which show up once; 3.8% is in the top ten. Sequencing was performed on peripheral blood. The source is a man aged 55 to 70 with acute or convalescent COVID-19.

In this sample, this clone turned up once. The rearrangement uses TRBV7-9 and TRBJ2-5; 7 bases line up with TRBD2. J gave up 2 bases and V 4 bases, and 7 bases lay outside the gene matches. The CDR3 sequence is 15 residues long. CDR1 SEHNR and CDR2 FQNEAQ come from the germline V gene (reference sequence). Here the CDR3 reads CASSSSGDYQETQYF. The CDR3 nucleotides are TGTGCCAGCAGCTCCTCGGGGGACTATCAAGAGACCCAGTACTTC. Drawing the rest from reference TRBV7-9 and TRBJ2-5, the complete variable domain is DTGVSQNPRHKITKRGQNVTFRCDPISEHNRLYWYRQTLGQGPEFLTYFQNEAQLEKSRLLSDRFSAERPKGSFSTLEIQRTEQGDSAMYLCASSSSGDYQETQYFGPGTRLLVL.

The chain has TRBV7-2 and TRBJ2-7; the match to TRBD2 covers 10 bases. V lost 4 bases, J lost 5 bases, and 14 bases stayed unmatched. CDR1 is SGHTA and CDR2 is FQGNSA in the germline V gene. The CDR3 is made up of 17 amino acids. CDR3 protein: CASSYQPGTSAGNEQYF. The CDR3 nucleotides read TGTGCCAGCAGCTACCAACCCGGGACTAGCGCGGGGAACGAGCAGTACTTC.

The V call is TRBV6-2 or TRBV6-3, the J call TRBJ2-5, with a tentative D call TRBD2 (7 bases). The V gene's germline CDR1 is MNHEY and CDR2 SVGEGT. Trimming removed 5 bases at V and 2 bases at J, with 12 bases between. This CDR3 contains 14 residues. DNA for the CDR3: TGTGCCAGCAGTAGGGGGGGGACTCAAGAGACCCAGTACTTC. Its translation: CASSRGGTQETQYF.

This rearrangement joins TRBV6-5 to TRBJ1-5, with unresolved D. Deletions cut 7 bases from V and 4 bases from J, with 14 bases between. CDR1 MNHEY and CDR2 SVGAGI come from the germline V gene. The CDR3 is made up of 14 amino acids. The CDR3 sequence is CASIGQIDNQPQHF. The DNA of the CDR3 is TGTGCCAGCATTGGGCAGATTGATAATCAGCCCCAGCATTTT.

The chain's CDR3 is CASSQEPQGSNTGELFF. The CDR3 region has the DNA TGTGCCAGCAGCCAAGAGCCTCAGGGATCGAACACCGGGGAGCTGTTTTTT. This chain connects TRBV4-2 to TRBJ2-2, with D perhaps matching TRBD1 (5 bases). The CDR3 consists of 17 residues. Germline CDR1 reads LGHNA; CDR2 reads YNFKEQ. Between the trimmed V and J ends, which lost 0 bases and 0 bases, there was a span of 11 bases.

V and J are TRBV5-4 and TRBJ1-2, with TRBD1 identical over 7 bases. The CDR3 sequence is 14 residues long. Germline-derived CDR1 and CDR2 are SGHNT and YYREEE (reference sequence). With 5 bases clipped from V and 10 bases from J, the junction kept 14 bases outside the gene matches. The CDR3, as DNA: TGTGCCAGCAGACAAGAGACAGGGCTTCTTGACTACACCTTC. Protein product: CASRQETGLLDYTF.

This clone was counted between two and nine times. V gene TRBV15 combines with J gene TRBJ1-2; D might be TRBD1 (5 bases). This CDR3 contains 18 residues. The V and J ends lost 0 bases and 0 bases respectively, with 17 bases between them. Germline CDR1 and CDR2: LNHNV and YYDKDF (reference sequence). CDR3 protein: CATSRDKGSFNANYGYTF. For the CDR3, the DNA is TGTGCCACCAGCAGAGATAAGGGGTCGTTTAACGCTAACTATGGCTACACCTTC.

The rearrangement links TRBV18 to TRBJ2-2; 9 nucleotides align to TRBD1. The CDR3 covers 16 residues. With 4 bases clipped from V and 3 bases from J, the junction kept 6 bases outside the gene matches. Germline CDR1 and CDR2: KGHSH and LQKENI. For the CDR3, the DNA is TGTGCCAGCTCACTCCGGGACAGGGTTGACACCGGGGAGCTGTTTTTT. Translation: CASSLRDRVDTGELFF. The variable domain in full, completed from reference TRBV18 and TRBJ2-2, reads NAGVMQNPRHLVRRRGQEARLRCSPMKGHSHVYWYRQLPEEGLKFMVYLQKENIIDESGMPKERFSAEFPKEGPSILRIQQVVRGDSAAYFCASSLRDRVDTGELFFGEGSRLTVL.

Notes on this clone: Other DNA sequences in the sample encode the same CDR3. The chain uses TRBV7-2 and TRBJ1-4; D is possibly TRBD1 (5 bases). V was shortened by 1 base and J by 8 bases, with 14 bases between the two germline ends. The CDR3 sequence is 15 residues long. Germline values: CDR1 SGHTA, CDR2 FQGNSA. CDR3 amino acids: CASSLVPREGEKLFF. The CDR3 coding sequence is TGTGCCAGCAGCTTAGTTCCCAGGGAAGGCGAAAAACTGTTTTTT.

The chain couples TRBV6-5 to TRBJ1-2, with 8 bases matching TRBD1. Germline V CDR1 and CDR2: MNHEY, SVGAGI. CDR3 length: 14 amino acids. V shed 2 bases and J 9 bases; nucleotides not matched to a gene: 8. The CDR3 sequence is CASSYDRTGKSYTF. The CDR3 DNA is TGTGCCAGCAGTTACGATAGGACAGGGAAGAGCTACACCTTC.

The CDR3 reads CAWSVRTGGGQPQHF. DNA of the CDR3: TGTGCCTGGAGTGTACGGACAGGGGGCGGGCAGCCCCAGCATTTT. V gene TRBV30 combines with J gene TRBJ1-5; TRBD1 aligns across 11 bases. The CDR3 runs to 15 residues. V lost 0 bases to trimming and J lost 7 bases; unmatched junction nucleotides: 5. CDR1 is GTSNPN and CDR2 is SVGIG in the germline V gene (reference sequence).

The chain carries TRBV5-1 and TRBJ1-1; 9 nucleotides agree with TRBD1. The CDR3 extends over 15 amino acids. CDR1 SGHRS and CDR2 YFSETQ come from the germline V gene. J lost 1 base, V lost 2 bases, and 3 bases had no gene match. The CDR3 DNA follows: TGCGCCAGCAGCTTCGTGACAGGGGGGAACACTGAAGCTTTCTTT. It codes for CASSFVTGGNTEAFF.

This clone was recorded once. J is TRBJ2-1 and V is TRBV9; maybe TRBD2 (6 bases). V was pared by 0 bases and J by 2 bases, with 18 bases between. CDR1 is SGDLS, CDR2 YYNGEE, per germline. This CDR3 region has 18 residues. For the CDR3, the DNA is TGTGCCAGCAGCGTAGCGATTCTGGGCGGGGCAACCTACAATGAGCAGTTCTTC. It codes for CASSVAILGGATYNEQFF.

V and J are TRBV6-5 and TRBJ2-2; D is possibly TRBD2 (6 bases). The CDR3 has 14 amino acids. The germline V and J ends were trimmed by 4 bases and 4 bases, with 10 bases remaining between them. CDR1 is MNHEY, CDR2 SVGAGI, per germline. The CDR3 DNA follows: TGTGCCAGCAGTTGGGGACTCCTCACCGGGGAGCTGTTTTTT. Its protein is CASSWGLLTGELFF.

Here the CDR3 DNA reads TGTGCCAGCAGTGCTAGCGGGAGAAGGGGCAATGAGCAGTTCTTC. It yields the protein CASSASGRRGNEQFF. This rearrangement joins TRBV2 to TRBJ2-1, with TRBD2 matching over 10 bases. The CDR3 runs to 15 residues. Germline CDR1 SNHLY, CDR2 FYNNEI. Germline trimming cut 4 bases from V and 6 bases from J; bases unmatched to any gene: 6.

The chain combines TRBV27 with TRBJ2-7; TRBD2 might be the D (6 bases). Germline V gene lookup returns CDR1 MNHEY and CDR2 SMNVEV (reference sequence). The CDR3 covers 15 residues. The germline V and J ends were trimmed by 0 bases and 1 base, with 10 bases remaining between them. The CDR3 sequence: CASSLSGGWSYEQYF. CDR3 sequence (DNA): TGTGCCAGCAGTTTATCGGGGGGTTGGTCCTACGAGCAGTACTTC.

DNA of the CDR3: TGTGCCAGCCTGAGGGGACAACCCCACTCCTACGAGCAGTACTTC. Protein product: CASLRGQPHSYEQYF. The V and J genes are TRBV6-5 and TRBJ2-7, with D tentatively TRBD1 (6 bases). This CDR3 comprises 15 residues. Trimming left V 8 bases short and J 0 bases short, with 17 bases between. Per germline, CDR1 MNHEY and CDR2 SVGAGI.

The gene calls are TRBV1 and TRBJ2-5; the D segment call TRBD1 is taken from the table without a DNA check. TRBV1 is reported as a pseudogene. CDR3 size: 15 residues. The CDR3 spells CTSSHLFRGRETQYF. The CDR3 nucleotides are TGCACCAGCAGCCATCTCTTCAGGGGGCGGGAGACCCAGTACTTC.

The J gene is TRBJ2-5, the V gene TRBV12-3 or TRBV12-4; 7 bases are a match to TRBD2. The CDR3 is 11 residues long. V was pared by 6 bases and J by 10 bases, with 5 bases of the junction left unmatched. This CDR3 reads CASSARGDQYF. The CDR3 DNA reads TGTGCCAGCAGCGCTCGGGGGGACCAGTACTTC.

The rearrangement joins TRBV19 to TRBJ2-7, with 8 bases lining up with TRBD1. The CDR3 consists of 14 residues. The V segment lost 5 bases and the J segment 6 bases; nucleotides outside the gene matches: 9. Germline V gene sequence: CDR1 LNHDA, CDR2 SQIVND (reference sequence). The CDR3 protein is CASSQEDRVSEQYF. DNA of the CDR3: TGTGCCAGTAGTCAGGAGGACAGGGTTAGCGAGCAGTACTTC. Together with reference TRBV19 and TRBJ2-7, the CDR3 gives the full variable domain: DGGITQSPKYLFRKEGQNVTLSCEQNLNHDAMYWYRQDPGQGLRLIYYSQIVNDFQKGDIAEGYSVSREKKESFPLTVTSAQKNPTAFYLCASSQEDRVSEQYFGPGTRLTVT.

The gene calls are TRBV9 and TRBJ1-6, with a weak D call TRBD1 (6 bases). Germline CDR1 is SGDLS and CDR2 is YYNGEE. The CDR3 sequence is 16 residues long. Trimming shortened V by 0 bases and J by 9 bases, and 16 bases separated the two germline ends. CDR3 residues: CASSVGGGGFGSPLHF. In DNA, the CDR3 is TGTGCCAGCAGCGTAGGGGGAGGGGGTTTCGGTTCACCCCTCCACTTT.

This chain uses TRBV19 with TRBJ1-2; D not resolved. Between the trimmed V and J ends, which lost 8 bases and 8 bases, there was a span of 12 bases. The CDR3 has 11 amino acids. Germline V gives CDR1 LNHDA, CDR2 SQIVND (reference sequence). The CDR3 is CASLSSSGYTF. For the CDR3, the DNA is TGTGCCAGTCTGTCAAGCTCCGGCTACACCTTC.